One sample yielded the 16 T cell receptor beta chains listed below, sequenced in a study of vaccination and CD4 T cells after COVID-19. Treatment denoted: approximately nine-day PBMC culture with coronavirus spike peptide pools or control peptides (ViraFEST assay). Cultured CD4+ T cell DNA was sequenced using the Oncomine TCR Beta short-read assay. TCRdb redid the calling of the PCR reads with MiXCR, one entry per CDR3 protein. Among 20,000 or so distinct CDR3 sequences, 67% were seen once, and the ten largest hold about 7.1%. No cognate antigen is known for these TCRs. Sequences were obtained from CD4+ T cells from blood, cultured in vitro. These receptors all stem from a human donor who had recovered from COVID-19.

The CDR3 DNA is TGTGCCAGCACCCGAACGGGGACAAACAATGAGCAGTTCTTC. It encodes CASTRTGTNNEQFF. This sequence joins TRBV6-1 and TRBJ2-1; possibly TRBD1 for D (6 bases). CDR3 length: 14 residues. Trimming took off 7 bases at V and 5 bases at J, with 15 bases between the two ends. The germline CDR1 and CDR2 sequences are MNHNS and SASEGT.

V usage is TRBV28 and J usage is TRBJ2-2; tentative D call: TRBD2 (5 bases). CDR3 size: 15 residues. Germline values: CDR1 MDHEN, CDR2 SYDVKM. Trimming removed 7 bases from V and 5 bases from J, with 17 bases in between. The CDR3 bases are TGTGCCAGCAAGGGTGTGCGGGTTGGGACCGGGGAGCTGTTTTTT. Translated: CASKGVRVGTGELFF.

V and J are TRBV27 and TRBJ2-2; D perhaps matches TRBD2 (6 bases). The germline V gene has CDR1 MNHEY and CDR2 SMNVEV (reference sequence). V lost 7 bases and J 2 bases, leaving 14 bases between the germline ends. The CDR3 is 15 residues long. Here the CDR3 reads CASTLVGTNTGELFF. The CDR3 DNA reads as TGTGCCAGCACACTCGTCGGGACTAACACCGGGGAGCTGTTTTTT.

The table lists this clonotype with a count of one. V usage is TRBV20-1 and J usage is TRBJ2-7; D remains unclear. In germline, CDR1 is DFQATT, CDR2 SNEGSKA (reference sequence). V was pared by 6 bases and J by 1 base, with 16 bases between. The CDR3 contains 14 residues. The CDR3 spells CSAAGRPRSYEQYF. CDR3 in DNA: TGCAGTGCCGCTGGTCGACCTAGGTCCTACGAGCAGTACTTC.

V usage is TRBV11-2 and J usage is TRBJ1-5, with 9 bases lining up with TRBD1. J gave up 4 bases and V 5 bases, and 3 bases lay outside the gene matches. Germline CDR1 is SGHAT and CDR2 is FQNNGV. The CDR3 extends over 14 amino acids. The DNA of the CDR3 is TGTGCCAGCAGCGCGACAGGGGGGAATCAGCCCCAGCATTTT. Translating it yields CASSATGGNQPQHF.

The V gene is TRBV5-8, the J gene TRBJ1-5; D may be TRBD1 (5 bases). Trimming left V 1 base short and J 9 bases short, with 17 bases between. CDR3 size: 15 residues. Germline assignment: CDR1 SGHTS and CDR2 YDEGEE. CDR3 residues: CASSLRGRDVVPQHF. In DNA form, the CDR3 reads TGTGCCAGCAGCTTGCGCGGCCGGGACGTGGTGCCCCAGCATTTT. The full variable domain, rest sourced from reference TRBV5-8 and TRBJ1-5, is EAGVTQSPTHLIKTRGQQATLRCSPISGHTSVYWYQQALGLGLQFLLWYDEGEERNRGNFPPRFSGRQFPNYSSELNVNALELEDSALYLCASSLRGRDVVPQHFGDGTRLSIL.

This chain connects TRBV4-2 to TRBJ1-5; 7 positions agree with TRBD1. Trimming cost V 4 bases and J 7 bases; bases outside gene matches: 13. The CDR3 consists of 16 residues. Germline V CDR1 and CDR2: LGHNA, YNFKEQ. CDR3 sequence (DNA): TGTGCCAGCAGCCGCGAAGGGGGCAGGGTAGTCCAGCCCCAGCATTTT. Translation: CASSREGGRVVQPQHF.

The chain links TRBV27 to TRBJ1-4; D is ambiguous. Germline values: CDR1 MNHEY, CDR2 SMNVEV (reference sequence). V shed 8 bases and J shed 5 bases, with 12 bases lying between them. The CDR3 spans 13 residues. CDR3 protein: CASGPRTNEKLFF. CDR3 sequence (DNA): TGTGCCAGCGGTCCCCGGACGAATGAAAAACTGTTTTTT.

The chain employs TRBV6-1 and TRBJ1-6, with D unclear. Germline loops: CDR1 MNHNS, CDR2 SASEGT. V dropped 6 bases and J dropped 0 bases, with 12 bases sitting between them. CDR3 length: 16 amino acids. The CDR3: CASRQQVHSYNSPLHF. DNA of the CDR3: TGTGCCAGCAGGCAGCAGGTTCACTCCTATAATTCACCCCTCCACTTT.

V and J are TRBV6-1 and TRBJ1-4; D call uncertain. Trimming pared 6 bases from V and 11 bases from J, leaving 13 bases between. The CDR3 covers 12 residues. CDR1 MNHNS and CDR2 SASEGT come from the germline V gene. CDR3 amino acids: CASSRTAGKLFF. The CDR3, as DNA: TGTGCCAGCAGCCGGACGGCCGGGAAACTGTTTTTT.

This chain links TRBV7-2 with TRBJ2-1, with 7 bases identical to TRBD2. This CDR3 spans 15 amino acids. Per germline, CDR1 SGHTA and CDR2 FQGNSA. Germline trimming cut 5 bases from V and 6 bases from J; bases unmatched to any gene: 10. The CDR3 reads CASSHPGGRGNEQFF. The DNA for the CDR3 is TGTGCCAGCAGCCACCCGGGGGGTCGGGGCAATGAGCAGTTCTTC.

The chain recombines TRBV20-1 with TRBJ2-5; D is undetermined. The CDR3 loop spans 14 amino acids. The germline gives CDR1 DFQATT, CDR2 SNEGSKA (reference sequence). The ends were cut back, 0 bases at V and 1 base at J, with 9 bases in the middle. This CDR3 reads CSARDRVSQETQYF. The CDR3 coding sequence is TGCAGTGCTAGAGATCGAGTCTCCCAAGAGACCCAGTACTTC.

This clonotype showed up just a few times. CDR3 residues: CASSDRAGYGYTF. In DNA form, the CDR3 reads TGTGCCAGCAGTGACCGGGCCGGCTATGGCTACACCTTC. The chain uses TRBV2 and TRBJ1-2; D is undetermined. The CDR3 sequence is 13 residues long. V was cut by 3 bases and J by 4 bases, with 9 bases left in between. Germline V gene data show CDR1 as SNHLY and CDR2 as FYNNEI.

The rearrangement links TRBV30 to TRBJ2-7; D unclear. This CDR3 contains 11 residues. The germline V gene encodes CDR1 GTSNPN and CDR2 SVGIG (reference sequence). The germline V and J ends were trimmed by 2 bases and 9 bases, with 11 bases remaining between them. The CDR3 DNA is TGTGCCTGGAGTATCCTATCATGGCAGTACTTC. Amino acids: CAWSILSWQYF.

This rearrangement joins TRBV27 to TRBJ1-2; D gene ambiguous. The length of the CDR3 is 13 residues. The germline V gene has CDR1 MNHEY and CDR2 SMNVEV (reference sequence). Trimming removed 2 bases from V and 3 bases from J, with 7 bases in between. CDR3 protein: CASSLHGYYGYTF. In DNA form, the CDR3 reads TGTGCCAGCAGTTTACACGGGTACTATGGCTACACCTTC.

This sequence joins TRBV5-8 and TRBJ2-7; TRBD2 matches at 8 bases. Germline V lookup: CDR1 SGHTS, CDR2 YDEGEE. This CDR3 spans 16 amino acids. V lost 0 bases and J lost 0; bases outside the gene matches: 5. The chain's CDR3 is CASSLVYGTSSYEQYF. The DNA for the CDR3 is TGTGCCAGCAGCTTGGTCTACGGGACTAGCTCCTACGAGCAGTACTTC.